This T cell receptor beta chain was documented in a study of blood T cell repertoires in COVID-19. Study context: Sources were T cells, B-cell-depleted T cells, or PBMCs; the material itself was cDNA or gDNA.

Germline CDR1 and CDR2: SEHNR and FQNEAQ (reference sequence). Unmatched junction bases numbered 6, after V lost 6 bases and J lost 4 bases. The CDR3 is 14 amino acids. Sequenced by immunoSEQ multiplex PCR; TCRdb stores in-frame clones only, minus some. The sample lists around 230,000 clones; less than 90% were seen once. The genes are TRBV7-9 and TRBJ1-2; 9 bases map to TRBD1. Sequenced: PBMCs or T cells enriched from blood (not recorded which). This TCR was recovered from a woman in her 30s who had recovered from COVID-19. The CDR3 sequence: CASRKQGASYGYTF. In nucleotides, the CDR3 is TGTGCCAGCAGGAAACAGGGGGCGAGCTATGGCTACACCTTC.